Following are 17 T cell receptor beta chains from one sample sequenced in a study of cytomegalovirus exposure and HLA in healthy donors. It was with 60 Vbeta and 13 Jbeta primers that the PCR ran. Here immunoSEQ multiplex PCR was the method, and the copy in TCRdb shows in-frame clones only, minus some. In the table there are approximately 180,000 clones, roughly 80% of which are singletons. The sequencing sample was made of PBMCs. These receptors originate from a woman aged 18-30 years in good health and CMV-seropositive.

This clone was observed once. The chain links TRBV5-6 to TRBJ2-7; 7 bases match TRBD1. The length of the CDR3 is 14 residues. Germline V gene sequence: CDR1 SGHDT, CDR2 YYEEEE. Germline trimming cut 2 bases from V and 0 bases from J; bases unmatched to any gene: 2. The CDR3 DNA follows: TGTGCCAGCAGCTTTAGACAGGGCTCCTACGAGCAGTACTTC. It codes for CASSFRQGSYEQYF.

This clone was seen just once. J is TRBJ2-7 and V is TRBV30; D perhaps matches TRBD1 (7 bases). V lost 5 bases and J lost 6, with 23 bases in between. The germline gives CDR1 GTSNPN, CDR2 SVGIG (reference sequence). The length of the CDR3 is 15 residues. This CDR3 is CAWSAGGGLFTEQYF. CDR3 bases: TGTGCCTGGTCGGCAGGGGGAGGCCTGTTTACCGAGCAGTACTTC.

The chain uses TRBV9 and TRBJ2-7; maybe TRBD2 (6 bases). CDR1 and CDR2 (germline): SGDLS, YYNGEE. V was pared by 4 bases and J by 5 bases, with 16 bases between. The CDR3 runs to 14 residues. CDR3 DNA: TGTGCCAGCAGCCCACAGGAGGGGCTGGACGAGCAGTACTTC. Protein: CASSPQEGLDEQYF.

This chain joins TRBV7-8 and TRBJ1-4; D gene uncertain. Germline CDR1 SGHVS, CDR2 FQNEAQ. V was pared by 3 bases and J by 8 bases, with 16 bases between. The CDR3 has 15 residues. The CDR3 region has the DNA TGTGCCAGCAGCTTTGGTGTCGATTGGAGAGAAAAACTGTTTTTT. Translated: CASSFGVDWREKLFF.

This clone was picked up a small number of times. V is TRBV7-8 and J is TRBJ2-2; D may be TRBD1 (5 bases). Germline-derived CDR1 and CDR2 are SGHVS and FQNEAQ. The CDR3 is 16 amino acids. The germline V and J ends were trimmed by 0 bases and 1 base, with 9 bases remaining between them. The CDR3 sequence: CASSLARTRNTGELFF. The CDR3 nucleotides are TGTGCCAGCAGCTTAGCCCGGACAAGGAACACCGGGGAGCTGTTTTTT.

The rearrangement links TRBV15 to TRBJ2-7, with a possible D match to TRBD2 (5 bases). The length of the CDR3 is 13 residues. The germline gives CDR1 LNHNV, CDR2 YYDKDF (reference sequence). V was cut by 5 bases and J by 6 bases, with 14 bases left in between. CDR3 coding DNA: TGTGCCACCAGCTACCAAACGGGGAGCGAGCAGTACTTC. As protein: CATSYQTGSEQYF.

This chain connects TRBV30 to TRBJ1-4, with a weak D call TRBD1 (6 bases). This CDR3 is built from 13 residues. Germline V CDR1 and CDR2: GTSNPN, SVGIG (reference sequence). Trimming took 4 bases from V and 4 from J, leaving 10 bases between them. The CDR3 is CAWTGQYNEKLFF. The CDR3 nucleotides read TGTGCCTGGACGGGACAATATAATGAAAAACTGTTTTTT.

This clone was counted only a few times. This chain connects TRBV5-1 to TRBJ2-2; 8 bases map to TRBD2. V lost 2 bases to trimming and J lost 7 bases; unmatched junction nucleotides: 10. Germline V gene sequence: CDR1 SGHRS, CDR2 YFSETQ. The length of the CDR3 is 16 residues. The CDR3 is CASSLAGAIRDGELFF. CDR3 in DNA: TGCGCCAGCAGCTTAGCGGGGGCCATCAGGGACGGGGAGCTGTTTTTT.

This clone was seen a handful of times. This chain connects TRBV5-4 to TRBJ2-2, with a weak D call TRBD2 (6 bases). Between the trimmed V and J ends, which lost 0 bases and 6 bases, there was a span of 12 bases. The CDR3 length is 15 residues. Germline V lookup: CDR1 SGHNT, CDR2 YYREEE (reference sequence). The CDR3 protein is CASSLERGGAGELFF. In DNA, the CDR3 is TGTGCCAGCAGCTTGGAGCGAGGAGGGGCCGGGGAGCTGTTTTTT.

The CDR3 sequence is CASSAYSQGNEQFF. The CDR3 bases are TGTGCCAGCAGCGCGTACTCCCAGGGCAATGAGCAGTTCTTC. The V call is TRBV11-3, the J call TRBJ2-1, with D perhaps matching TRBD1 (5 bases). The CDR3 totals 14 residues. Germline-derived CDR1 and CDR2 are SGHNT and YENEEA. The V and J ends lost 5 bases and 6 bases respectively, with 14 bases between them.

As for this clone: Different DNA sequences within this sample yield the same CDR3. The chain recombines TRBV11-2 with TRBJ1-2; perhaps TRBD1 as D (5 bases). V dropped 1 base and J dropped 6 bases, with 9 bases sitting between them. The CDR3 has 13 residues. Germline lookup yields CDR1 SGHAT and CDR2 FQNNGV. The DNA for the CDR3 is TGTGCCAGCAGCTTAGCTGGGGGGGATGGCTACACCTTC. Its protein is CASSLAGGDGYTF.

The chain recombines TRBV7-9 with TRBJ2-2; no reliable D call. The CDR3 sequence is 14 residues long. The V gene's germline CDR1 is SEHNR and CDR2 FQNEAQ (reference sequence). V was shortened by 1 base and J by 1 base, with 4 bases between the two germline ends. The CDR3 region is CASSLDGNTGELFF. Written as DNA, the CDR3 is TGTGCCAGCAGCTTAGACGGGAACACCGGGGAGCTGTTTTTT. Full variable domain (missing parts from reference TRBV7-9 and TRBJ2-2): DTGVSQNPRHKITKRGQNVTFRCDPISEHNRLYWYRQTLGQGPEFLTYFQNEAQLEKSRLLSDRFSAERPKGSFSTLEIQRTEQGDSAMYLCASSLDGNTGELFFGEGSRLTVL.

The rearrangement links TRBV28 to TRBJ2-5; D perhaps matches TRBD2 (5 bases). CDR1 and CDR2 from the germline V gene are MDHEN and SYDVKM. This CDR3 region has 14 residues. The V and J ends lost 8 bases and 5 bases respectively, with 18 bases between them. The CDR3 sequence is CASGPHGDTETQYF. CDR3 DNA sequence: TGTGCCAGCGGCCCTCACGGGGATACCGAGACCCAGTACTTC. Combining the CDR3 with reference TRBV28 and TRBJ2-5 gives the whole variable domain DVKVTQSSRYLVKRTGEKVFLECVQDMDHENMFWYRQDPGLGLRLIYFSYDVKMKEKGDIPEGYSVSREKKERFSLILESASTNQTSMYLCASGPHGDTETQYFGPGTRLLVL.

This clone has a handful of counts. V and J are TRBV28 and TRBJ1-5; D gene ambiguous. The V end lost 3 bases, the J end lost 7 bases, and 10 bases lay between the germline ends. CDR3 length equals 13 residues. Germline V lookup: CDR1 MDHEN, CDR2 SYDVKM. The CDR3 nucleotides are TGTGCCAGCAGTTTCAAGCTCGGGCAGCCCCAGCATTTT. It codes for CASSFKLGQPQHF. Based on the CDR3 plus reference TRBV28 and TRBJ1-5, the full variable domain is DVKVTQSSRYLVKRTGEKVFLECVQDMDHENMFWYRQDPGLGLRLIYFSYDVKMKEKGDIPEGYSVSREKKERFSLILESASTNQTSMYLCASSFKLGQPQHFGDGTRLSIL.

The J gene is TRBJ1-1, the V gene TRBV27; no clear D. The V end lost 4 bases, the J end lost 3 bases, and 9 bases lay between the germline ends. CDR1 and CDR2 (germline): MNHEY, SMNVEV (reference sequence). The CDR3 length is 13 residues. DNA of the CDR3: TGTGCCAGCAGTTGGAGATTTCACACTGAAGCTTTCTTT. This sequence encodes CASSWRFHTEAFF.

The chain carries TRBV29-1 and TRBJ2-4; the D gene is possibly TRBD2 (6 bases). Trimming cost V 6 bases and J 0 bases, with 9 bases left between them. Per the germline V gene, CDR1 is SQVTM and CDR2 is ANQGSEA. This CDR3 is 13 amino acids long. The CDR3 here is CSVGGIAKNIQYF. CDR3 sequence (DNA): TGCAGCGTGGGAGGAATAGCCAAAAACATTCAGTACTTC.

The chain uses TRBV25-1 and TRBJ1-1, with 11 bases identical to TRBD1. This CDR3 region has 15 residues. V was pared by 4 bases and J by 5 bases, with 6 bases of the junction left unmatched. Per the germline V gene, CDR1 is MGHDK and CDR2 is SYGVNS. The CDR3 loop is CASSVDRGLGTEAFF. The CDR3 nucleotides are TGTGCCAGCAGTGTGGACAGGGGGCTTGGGACTGAAGCTTTCTTT.